The 24 T cell receptor beta chains listed next were all sequenced from one sample in a study of early T cells in non-severe SARS-CoV-2 infection listed by TCRdb under 2021. Library method: 5' RACE. Sequencing was carried out with a NextSeq 500. Through fastp at Q25 and MiXCR, TCRdb rebuilt clones from the public reads, retaining in-frame beta chains. A single entry per CDR3 protein holds the most common genes and DNA from its merged rows. The table for this sample lists about 60,000 distinct CDR3 sequences; approximately 10% of them were counted only once. Less than 1.5% of the sample is taken by the ten largest. Sequenced input: whole blood. The receptor source for this set is an adult who was a healthcare worker with PCR-confirmed SARS-CoV-2 infection or an uninfected control (not recorded which).

This clonotype was observed many times. The chain has TRBV7-8 and TRBJ1-5; D unresolved. V shed 5 bases and J shed 1 base, with 15 bases lying between them. CDR3 length: 16 amino acids. Germline values: CDR1 SGHVS, CDR2 FQNEAQ. The CDR3 DNA reads TGTGCCAGCAGCGCGTCACGGCTCGGGAGCAATCAGCCCCAGCATTTT. This sequence encodes CASSASRLGSNQPQHF.

This clonotype was recorded many times. The chain joins TRBV27 to TRBJ1-2, with a possible D match to TRBD1 (5 bases). This CDR3 has 15 residues. Trimming pared 9 bases from V and 4 bases from J, leaving 21 bases between. The germline CDR1 and CDR2 sequences are MNHEY and SMNVEV (reference sequence). CDR3 nucleotide sequence: TGTGCCAGTACTCGCTCGGGACCCGGCCGCTATGGCTACACCTTC. Amino acids: CASTRSGPGRYGYTF.

This clonotype has ten or more counts. This sequence joins TRBV5-1 and TRBJ1-5, with no clear D. Germline CDR1 is SGHRS and CDR2 is YFSETQ. Trimming left V 0 bases short and J 2 bases short, with 9 bases between. The CDR3 sequence is 15 residues long. CDR3 in amino acids: CASSLVAGGNQPQHF. The CDR3 DNA reads as TGCGCCAGCAGCTTGGTCGCCGGCGGCAATCAGCCCCAGCATTTT.

This clonotype occurred many times. The V and J genes are TRBV28 and TRBJ2-3; TRBD1 agrees at 11 bases. V lost 6 bases and J lost 1; bases outside the gene matches: 6. Germline CDR1 reads MDHEN; CDR2 reads SYDVKM. This CDR3 has 16 residues. This CDR3 is CASRPRTGGGTDTQYF. As DNA, the CDR3 is TGTGCCAGCAGGCCGCGGACAGGGGGCGGCACAGATACGCAGTATTTT.

This clonotype has a handful of counts. This chain connects TRBV20-1 to TRBJ1-5; 9 bases are a match to TRBD1. The CDR3 is made up of 14 amino acids. From germline, CDR1 is DFQATT and CDR2 SNEGSKA (reference sequence). Trimming removed 3 bases from V and 4 bases from J; junction bases left unmatched: 4. The CDR3 reads CSARGTGRNQPQHF. Here the CDR3 DNA reads TGCAGTGCTAGGGGGACAGGGCGGAATCAGCCCCAGCATTTT.

This clonotype was picked up a small number of times. The chain has TRBV5-1 and TRBJ2-3; D could derive from TRBD1 or TRBD2 (5 bases each). Germline V gene lookup returns CDR1 SGHRS and CDR2 YFSETQ. V lost 2 bases, J lost 2 bases, and 15 bases lay in between. The CDR3 is 16 residues long. CDR3 region: CASSFEPGAYTDTQYF. CDR3 DNA: TGCGCCAGCAGCTTTGAGCCCGGGGCCTACACAGATACGCAGTATTTT.

The rearrangement joins TRBV3-1 to TRBJ2-6; tentatively, D is TRBD1 (5 bases). The germline V and J ends were trimmed by 0 bases and 2 bases, with 11 bases remaining between them. Germline V lookup: CDR1 LGHDT, CDR2 YNNKEL (reference sequence). The CDR3 loop spans 17 amino acids. The CDR3 sequence is CASSQDAAGTGANVLTF. CDR3 DNA sequence: TGTGCCAGCAGCCAAGATGCCGCAGGGACTGGGGCCAACGTCCTGACTTTC. Using reference TRBV3-1 and TRBJ2-6 for the parts outside the CDR3, the full variable domain is DTAVSQTPKYLVTQMGNDKSIKCEQNLGHDTMYWYKQDSKKFLKIMFSYNNKELIINETVPNRFSPKSPDKAHLNLHINSLELGDSAVYFCASSQDAAGTGANVLTFGAGSRLTVL.

The V call is TRBV7-9, the J call TRBJ2-5, with 8 bases identical to TRBD1. Losses at the gene ends were 6 bases for V and 10 bases for J; bases not matched to a gene: 7. Germline assignment: CDR1 SEHNR and CDR2 FQNEAQ (reference sequence). This CDR3 comprises 12 residues. Here the CDR3 DNA reads TGTGCCAGCAGATTACAACAGGGGGACCAGTACTTC. Protein sequence: CASRLQQGDQYF.

The gene calls are TRBV20-1 and TRBJ2-1, with 14 bases identical to TRBD2. Germline lookup yields CDR1 DFQATT and CDR2 SNEGSKA (reference sequence). V dropped 6 bases and J dropped 6; count of bases not matched to a gene: 13. This CDR3 is built from 17 residues. The CDR3 loop is CSATGTSGGPLANEQFF. The CDR3 nucleotides read TGCAGTGCAACAGGGACTAGCGGGGGCCCGCTGGCCAATGAGCAGTTCTTC.

This clonotype appeared a few times. This chain joins TRBV7-2 and TRBJ1-2, with D possibly TRBD1 on 6 matching bases. The length of the CDR3 is 14 residues. CDR1 is SGHTA and CDR2 is FQGNSA in the germline V gene. With 7 bases removed from V and 4 bases from J, the gap between germline ends came to 16 bases. The CDR3: CASNTHRVSYGYTF. DNA for the CDR3: TGTGCCAGCAATACACACAGGGTTAGCTATGGCTACACCTTC.

As for this clonotype: Germline and junction disagree at one end, which may indicate a read error. CDR3 bases: TGCAGTGCTGCCCCAGGGGGCCAGTATAGCAATCAGCCCCAACATTTT. Translating gives CSAAPGGQYSNQPQHF. V and J are TRBV20-1 and TRBJ1-5; 8 bases line up with TRBD1. The germline V gene has CDR1 DFQATT and CDR2 SNEGSKA (reference sequence). The CDR3 covers 16 residues.

This clonotype appeared many times. The chain couples TRBV24-1 to TRBJ1-5, with TRBD1 as a possible D gene (6 bases). V lost 3 bases and J 5 bases, leaving 16 bases between the germline ends. The CDR3 sequence is 16 residues long. CDR1 is KGHDR, CDR2 SFDVKD, per germline. CDR3 amino acids: CATSDHADSPYQPQHF. CDR3 nucleotides: TGTGCCACCAGTGATCACGCGGACAGTCCTTATCAGCCCCAGCATTTT.

The genes are TRBV19 and TRBJ2-2; no clear D. The CDR3 spans 14 residues. V lost 3 bases and J 4 bases, leaving 9 bases between the germline ends. Germline loops: CDR1 LNHDA, CDR2 SQIVND (reference sequence). The CDR3 DNA reads as TGTGCCAGTAGTATCGAGCCCAGCACCGGGGAGCTGTTTTTT. It specifies CASSIEPSTGELFF.

This clonotype was picked up a small number of times. CDR3 nucleotides: TGTGCCAGCAGTGCCATGGGCAGGTCAGCGATGAACACTGAAGCTTTCTTT. Protein: CASSAMGRSAMNTEAFF. The V gene is TRBV2, the J gene TRBJ1-1; D gene unclear. CDR1 and CDR2 from the germline V gene are SNHLY and FYNNEI. The CDR3 is 17 residues long. Trimming pared 4 bases from V and 0 bases from J, leaving 18 bases between.

This clonotype was recorded a few times. For the CDR3, the DNA is TGCGCCAGCAGCCACTCGGGACTAGCGGGGGGGCACACCGGGGAGCTGTTTTTT. Translation gives CASSHSGLAGGHTGELFF. This chain joins TRBV4-1 and TRBJ2-2; the match to TRBD2 covers 16 bases. The V and J ends lost 3 bases and 3 bases, in that order; junction bases with no gene match: 4. The CDR3 extends over 18 amino acids. Germline V gene sequence: CDR1 MGHRA, CDR2 YSYEKL.

This clonotype has ten or more counts. CDR3 sequence (DNA): TGTGCCAGCTTCGTCGCAGGGGGCACAGATACGCAGTATTTT. Translated: CASFVAGGTDTQYF. This chain connects TRBV18 to TRBJ2-3; possibly TRBD1 for D (6 bases). Germline assignment: CDR1 KGHSH and CDR2 LQKENI. This CDR3 is 14 amino acids long. The V end was cut by 7 bases, the J end by 1 base, with 12 bases between.

CDR3 nucleotides: TGTGCCAGCAGGCAGGGTATCTCTGGGGCCAACGTCCTGACTTTC. Amino acids: CASRQGISGANVLTF. The chain is built from TRBV9 and TRBJ2-6; D is perhaps TRBD1 (5 bases). CDR1 is SGDLS and CDR2 is YYNGEE in the germline V gene. There are 15 residues in the CDR3. V was trimmed by 5 bases and J by 0 bases, leaving 9 bases between them.

This clonotype was seen a few times. The chain has TRBV11-2 and TRBJ2-5, with TRBD2 matching over 14 bases. V was pared by 1 base and J by 3 bases, with 7 bases of the junction left unmatched. Germline CDR1 SGHAT, CDR2 FQNNGV. The CDR3 is made up of 18 amino acids. This CDR3 reads CASSLGRTSGGLEETQYF. The CDR3, as DNA: TGTGCCAGCAGCTTAGGGAGGACTAGCGGGGGGCTGGAAGAGACCCAGTACTTC.

This clonotype was recorded a few times. This chain joins TRBV5-1 and TRBJ1-1; no reliable D call. The CDR3 length is 16 residues. The V gene's germline CDR1 is SGHRS and CDR2 YFSETQ. The germline V and J ends were trimmed by 3 bases and 3 bases, with 18 bases remaining between them. CDR3: CASSYVWTGSDTEAFF. DNA of the CDR3: TGCGCCAGCAGCTACGTCTGGACGGGGAGTGACACTGAAGCTTTCTTT. Using reference TRBV5-1 and TRBJ1-1 for the parts outside the CDR3, the full variable domain is KAGVTQTPRYLIKTRGQQVTLSCSPISGHRSVSWYQQTPGQGLQFLFEYFSETQRNKGNFPGRFSGRQFSNSRSEMNVSTLELGDSALYLCASSYVWTGSDTEAFFGQGTRLTVV.

This clonotype appeared a few times. The rearrangement uses TRBV5-1 and TRBJ2-3; D unclear. The CDR3 runs 15 residues. Trimming took 0 bases from V and 4 from J, leaving 12 bases between them. CDR1 is SGHRS and CDR2 is YFSETQ in the germline V gene. CDR3 sequence reads: CASSLGKWSADTQYF. CDR3 nucleotide sequence: TGCGCCAGCAGCTTGGGGAAGTGGTCAGCAGATACGCAGTATTTT.

This clonotype has a count of ten or more. This chain connects TRBV7-8 to TRBJ1-6, with D perhaps matching TRBD1 (5 bases). There are 14 residues in the CDR3. Between the trimmed V and J ends, which lost 1 base and 5 bases, there was a span of 6 bases. The germline gives CDR1 SGHVS, CDR2 FQNEAQ. The CDR3 region is CASSLGGNNSPLHF. The CDR3, as DNA: TGTGCCAGCAGCTTAGGGGGGAATAATTCACCCCTCCACTTT.

In this sample, this clonotype turned up many times. The chain is built from TRBV12-3 or TRBV12-4 and TRBJ2-1; D call uncertain. This CDR3 has 15 amino acids. The V end lost 5 bases, the J end lost 7 bases, and 18 bases lay between the germline ends. This CDR3 is CASSPRRRVPNEQFF. The DNA for the CDR3 is TGTGCCAGCAGTCCCCGACGACGAGTACCTAATGAGCAGTTCTTC.

This clonotype was observed many times. The rearrangement uses TRBV19 and TRBJ2-3; D not certain. V was trimmed by 1 base and J by 3 bases, leaving 5 bases between them. The CDR3 totals 13 residues. Germline V lookup: CDR1 LNHDA, CDR2 SQIVND (reference sequence). CDR3: CASSIVTTDTQYF. The CDR3 DNA reads TGTGCCAGTAGTATAGTAACGACAGATACGCAGTATTTT.

This clonotype has a count of ten or more. The V gene is TRBV27, the J gene TRBJ2-4; no clear D gene. The CDR3 has 13 residues. CDR1 MNHEY and CDR2 SMNVEV come from the germline V gene (reference sequence). Between the trimmed V and J ends, which lost 0 bases and 7 bases, there was a span of 7 bases. CDR3 DNA: TGTGCCAGCAGTTTATCTAGCATTAACATTCAGTACTTC. The encoded protein is CASSLSSINIQYF.